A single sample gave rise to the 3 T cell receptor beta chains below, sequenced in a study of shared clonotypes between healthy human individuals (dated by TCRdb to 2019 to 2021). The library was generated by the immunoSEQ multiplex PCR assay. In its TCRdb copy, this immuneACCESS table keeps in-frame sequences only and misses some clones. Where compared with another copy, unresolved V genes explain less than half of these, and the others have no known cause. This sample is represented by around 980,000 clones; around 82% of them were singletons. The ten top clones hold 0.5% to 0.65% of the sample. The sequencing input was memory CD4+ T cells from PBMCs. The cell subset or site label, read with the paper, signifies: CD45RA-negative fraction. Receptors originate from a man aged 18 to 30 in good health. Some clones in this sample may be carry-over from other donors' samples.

This CDR3 is CANSGEGPNTGELFF. CDR3 bases: TGTGCCAACTCAGGGGAAGGGCCGAACACCGGGGAGCTGTTTTTT. The V and J genes are TRBV28 and TRBJ2-2; D may be TRBD1 (6 bases). V gave up 10 bases and J gave up 0 bases, with 15 bases separating them. Germline loops: CDR1 MDHEN, CDR2 SYDVKM. The CDR3 runs 15 residues.

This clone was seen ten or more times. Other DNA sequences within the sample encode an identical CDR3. CDR3 nucleotide sequence: TGTGCCAGCAGCAGTAGCGGGGCTTACAATGAGCAGTTCTTC. As protein: CASSSSGAYNEQFF. The chain employs TRBV7-3 and TRBJ2-1, with 8 bases identical to TRBD2. V lost 5 bases and J lost 4; bases outside the gene matches: 4. The CDR3 runs to 14 residues. Germline V gene lookup returns CDR1 SGHTA and CDR2 FQGTGA.

This CDR3 is CASSWLAPSTDTQYF. Written as DNA, the CDR3 is TGTGCCAGCAGCTGGTTAGCGCCAAGCACAGATACGCAGTATTTT. The V call is TRBV7-2, the J call TRBJ2-3, with D perhaps TRBD2 (5 bases). V shed 4 bases and J shed 0 bases, with 11 bases lying between them. The CDR3 length is 15 residues. Per the germline V gene, CDR1 is SGHTA and CDR2 is FQGNSA.